This TCR beta chain emerged from a study of T cells in Graves' hyperthyroidism and ophthalmopathy. Study conclusions and caveats: With a median lead of about 6.9 months before onset, the model predicted ophthalmopathy.

What was amplified from RNA transcripts were TCR beta CDR3 regions. HTBI primers were used for first-round RT-PCR of the TCR CDR3. TCRdb analysed the multiplex PCR reads with MiXCR anew, one entry per CDR3 protein. The table shows hundreds of thousands of distinct CDR3 sequences, with around 15% occurring only once. V lost 7 bases to trimming and J lost 4 bases; unmatched junction nucleotides: 3. There are 12 residues in the CDR3. The germline V gene has CDR1 GTSNPN and CDR2 SVGIG (reference sequence). This clonotype was found a few times. The antigen is unknown. The clonotype comes from a woman in her 40s with Graves' ophthalmopathy. V gene TRBV30 combines with J gene TRBJ2-7; TRBD1 aligns across 11 bases. The sample was blood. CDR3: CASDRGLYEQYF. The DNA for the CDR3 is TGTGCCTCGGACAGGGGGCTATACGAGCAGTACTTC.